This passage covers 27 T cell receptor beta chains from one sample sequenced in a study of shared clonotypes between healthy human individuals. Assay: immunoSEQ multiplex PCR; the TCRdb copy retains only in-frame clones and omits some. The table has about 730,000 clones, approximately 72% seen once. Sequencing was carried out using memory CD4+ T cells sorted from blood. Subset given: CD45RA-negative fraction. The origin of the receptors is a woman in her twenties or thirties in good health.

This clone was counted only a few times. The chain combines TRBV14 with TRBJ2-3; 7 positions match TRBD1. The V and J ends lost 3 bases and 2 bases, in that order; junction bases with no gene match: 5. Germline-derived CDR1 and CDR2 are SGHDN and FVKESK. The length of the CDR3 is 15 residues. CDR3 protein: CASSHRQGTTDTQYF. The CDR3 DNA reads TGTGCCAGCAGCCATAGACAGGGTACCACAGATACGCAGTATTTT. The full variable domain, its missing parts supplied by reference TRBV14 and TRBJ2-3, is EAGVTQFPSHSVIEKGQTVTLRCDPISGHDNLYWYRRVMGKEIKFLLHFVKESKQDESGMPNNRFLAERTGGTYSTLKVQPAELEDSGVYFCASSHRQGTTDTQYFGPGTRLTVL.

This rearrangement joins TRBV28 to TRBJ2-2; possible D gene TRBD2, 5 bases. Trimming shortened V by 4 bases and J by 2 bases, and 20 bases separated the two germline ends. Germline V gene data show CDR1 as MDHEN and CDR2 as SYDVKM. This CDR3 is built from 18 residues. The CDR3 sequence is CASSSAEGDRSNTGELFF. The CDR3 bases are TGTGCCAGCAGTTCCGCCGAGGGAGACCGTTCCAACACCGGGGAGCTGTTTTTT.

As to this clone: The sample carries other DNA sequences with the same CDR3. The chain carries TRBV7-8 and TRBJ2-7; 10 bases map to TRBD1. The CDR3 totals 14 residues. The V segment lost 4 bases and the J segment 4 bases; nucleotides outside the gene matches: 4. Looked up from germline, CDR1 is SGHVS and CDR2 is FQNEAQ. The CDR3 region has the DNA TGTGCCAGCAGCTACGGGGACAGGGGATACGAGCAGTACTTC. Amino acid sequence: CASSYGDRGYEQYF.

The chain couples TRBV5-4 to TRBJ2-3; a weak D match, TRBD2 (5 bases). The V end lost 4 bases, the J end lost 0 bases, and 18 bases lay between the germline ends. The germline V gene encodes CDR1 SGHNT and CDR2 YYREEE (reference sequence). This CDR3 comprises 17 residues. CDR3 sequence reads: CASSPVDLPASTDTQYF. CDR3 coding DNA: TGTGCCAGCAGCCCCGTGGACTTACCCGCTAGCACAGATACGCAGTATTTT.

The V and J genes are TRBV15 and TRBJ2-1, with 8 bases that match TRBD2. From germline, CDR1 is LNHNV and CDR2 YYDKDF (reference sequence). There are 15 residues in the CDR3. V trimming: 8 bases; J trimming: 7 bases; junction bases outside the gene matches: 13. CDR3 region: CATGAGGGRGNEQFF. The CDR3 DNA follows: TGTGCCACCGGGGCCGGGGGGGGCCGAGGTAATGAGCAGTTCTTC.

As for this clone: A junction end diverges from the germline sequence, so it may reflect a read error. The V call is TRBV19, the J call TRBJ2-2; 10 nucleotides agree with TRBD2. The CDR3 totals 16 residues. Germline values: CDR1 LNHDA, CDR2 SQIVND (reference sequence). The CDR3 DNA follows: TGTGCCAGTAGTAGAGGACTAGCGGAGTACACCGGGAAGCTGTTTTTT. This gives the protein CASSRGLAEYTGKLFF.

This clone came up many times. V is TRBV2 and J is TRBJ1-5, with 7 bases lining up with TRBD1. This CDR3 has 15 amino acids. Germline CDR1 reads SNHLY; CDR2 reads FYNNEI. The J segment lost 2 bases and the V segment lost 3 bases, leaving 4 bases of the junction unmatched. The CDR3: CASSERTGGNQPQHF. CDR3 in DNA: TGTGCCAGCAGTGAGAGAACAGGGGGCAATCAGCCCCAGCATTTT.

This rearrangement joins TRBV29-1 to TRBJ1-4; 8 bases map to TRBD1. V shed 4 bases, J shed 8 bases, and the junction held 3 bases outside the gene matches. The germline V gene has CDR1 SQVTM and CDR2 ANQGSEA. The CDR3 is 12 residues long. CDR3 region: CSVGRTGEKLFF. The DNA of the CDR3 is TGCAGCGTTGGAAGGACAGGGGAAAAACTGTTTTTT.

The gene calls are TRBV27 and TRBJ2-4, with 7 bases identical to TRBD1. Germline CDR1 MNHEY, CDR2 SMNVEV (reference sequence). Unmatched junction bases numbered 11, after V lost 6 bases and J lost 0 bases. The CDR3 totals 17 residues. CDR3 coding DNA: TGTGCCAGCAGCCGTGCAGGCAGGGGGTTAGCCAAAAACATTCAGTACTTC. It translates to CASSRAGRGLAKNIQYF.

The chain couples TRBV4-2 to TRBJ2-7; 9 bases are shared with TRBD2. Germline V gene sequence: CDR1 LGHNA, CDR2 YNFKEQ. This CDR3 has 18 residues. Trimming removed 0 bases from V and 1 base from J; junction bases left unmatched: 10. DNA of the CDR3: TGTGCCAGCAGCCAAGATCCGTGGACTAGCGCAACTTCCTACGAGCAGTACTTC. It is translated as CASSQDPWTSATSYEQYF.

The chain uses TRBV6-1 and TRBJ1-3; a possible D gene is TRBD1 (6 bases). This CDR3 contains 14 residues. V lost 5 bases to trimming and J lost 1 base, with 9 bases between them. Germline lookup yields CDR1 MNHNS and CDR2 SASEGT. CDR3 region: CASSQRGSGNTIYF. CDR3 bases: TGTGCCAGCAGTCAAAGGGGGTCTGGAAACACCATATATTTT.

V usage is TRBV6-1 and J usage is TRBJ1-1; 8 bases agree with TRBD1. CDR1 and CDR2 (germline): MNHNS, SASEGT. This CDR3 is built from 13 residues. V dropped 7 bases and J dropped 6; count of bases not matched to a gene: 7. CDR3 DNA: TGTGCCAGCATTCCGGACAGGGTCGCTGAAGCTTTCTTT. Amino acids: CASIPDRVAEAFF.

This chain links TRBV5-1 with TRBJ1-3; 9 bases fit TRBD1. V was clipped by 7 bases and J by 2 bases; unmatched bases: 7. Germline V CDR1 and CDR2: SGHRS, YFSETQ. The CDR3 runs to 15 residues. CDR3 in DNA: TGCGCCAGCCGACAGGGGGATTTGGCTGGAAACACCATATATTTT. Encoded protein: CASRQGDLAGNTIYF.

This chain connects TRBV7-2 to TRBJ1-2; D perhaps matches TRBD1 (6 bases). Trimming pared 2 bases from V and 5 bases from J, leaving 12 bases between. Germline-derived CDR1 and CDR2 are SGHTA and FQGNSA. CDR3 length: 14 residues. CDR3 DNA: TGTGCCAGCAGCTTACCCGGACAGACTTATGGCTACACCTTC. As protein: CASSLPGQTYGYTF. The complete variable domain, with remaining parts taken from reference TRBV7-2 and TRBJ1-2, reads GAGVSQSPSNKVTEKGKDVELRCDPISGHTALYWYRQSLGQGLEFLIYFQGNSAPDKSGLPSDRFSAERTGGSVSTLTIQRTQQEDSAVYLCASSLPGQTYGYTFGSGTRLTVV.

This clone was seen more than once but under ten times. This CDR3 reads CASSKSATEAFF. The DNA for the CDR3 is TGTGCCAGCTCGAAATCGGCCACTGAAGCTTTCTTT. The rearrangement links TRBV18 to TRBJ1-1; D gene unclear. CDR1 and CDR2 (germline): KGHSH, LQKENI. This CDR3 is built from 12 residues. V was trimmed by 6 bases and J by 4 bases, leaving 9 bases between them.

As to this clone: A read error may explain this, as a much larger clone is one base away. The same CDR3 arises from other DNA sequences in this sample as well. J is TRBJ2-1 and V is TRBV5-1; TRBD2 matches at 11 bases. The J segment lost 3 bases and the V segment lost 1 base, leaving 0 bases of the junction unmatched. CDR1 SGHRS and CDR2 YFSETQ come from the germline V gene. This CDR3 contains 15 residues. For the CDR3, the DNA is TGCGCCAGCAGCTTGACTAGCGGGGGCTACAATGAGCAGTTCTTC. Amino acids: CASSLTSGGYNEQFF.

There are a few counts of this clone. The gene calls are TRBV14 and TRBJ2-2, with 9 positions matching TRBD2. This CDR3 spans 15 amino acids. After removal of 2 bases from V and 3 bases from J, the junction contained 1 base not matched to a gene. Germline assignment: CDR1 SGHDN and CDR2 FVKESK. The CDR3, as DNA: TGTGCCAGCAGCCAAATAGCGGGAGACACCGGGGAGCTGTTTTTT. This sequence encodes CASSQIAGDTGELFF.

This clone was picked up one time. The chain has TRBV11-2 and TRBJ2-6; no clear D. This CDR3 is built from 13 residues. Germline CDR1 is SGHAT and CDR2 is FQNNGV. V lost 5 bases, J lost 6 bases, and 8 bases lay in between. The CDR3 protein is CASSRPSANVLTF. The CDR3 nucleotides read TGTGCCAGCAGCAGACCCTCGGCCAACGTCCTGACTTTC. Using reference TRBV11-2 and TRBJ2-6 for the parts outside the CDR3, the full variable domain is EAGVAQSPRYKIIEKRQSVAFWCNPISGHATLYWYQQILGQGPKLLIQFQNNGVVDDSQLPKDRFSAERLKGVDSTLKIQPAKLEDSAVYLCASSRPSANVLTFGAGSRLTVL.

The chain couples TRBV7-8 to TRBJ1-1, with D maybe TRBD1 (5 bases). The CDR3 covers 16 residues. Germline CDR1 SGHVS, CDR2 FQNEAQ. V lost 5 bases to trimming and J lost 6 bases, with 22 bases between them. The CDR3 is CASSPRVRTKKPEAFF. The DNA for the CDR3 is TGTGCCAGCAGCCCACGGGTTAGGACAAAAAAGCCTGAAGCTTTCTTT. The full variable domain, with the rest looked up from reference TRBV7-8 and TRBJ1-1, is GAGVSQSPRYKVAKRGQDVALRCDPISGHVSLFWYQQALGQGPEFLTYFQNEAQLDKSGLPSDRFFAERPEGSVSTLKIQRTQQEDSAVYLCASSPRVRTKKPEAFFGQGTRLTVV.

Comment on this clone: The same CDR3 is also encoded by other DNA sequences in this sample. The chain joins TRBV19 to TRBJ1-3, with 7 bases identical to TRBD1. Trimming removed 4 bases from V and 0 bases from J; junction bases left unmatched: 6. Germline V gives CDR1 LNHDA, CDR2 SQIVND (reference sequence). This CDR3 comprises 16 residues. This chain's CDR3 is CASSTPGQSSGNTIYF. DNA of the CDR3: TGTGCCAGTAGTACTCCGGGACAGAGCTCTGGAAACACCATATATTTT.

The chain is built from TRBV19 and TRBJ2-2; a possible D gene is TRBD2 (6 bases). This CDR3 has 14 amino acids. The germline V gene has CDR1 LNHDA and CDR2 SQIVND (reference sequence). Trimming took off 6 bases at V and 3 bases at J, with 11 bases between the two ends. Written as DNA, the CDR3 is TGTGCCAGTAGCGGGGACTTATACACCGGGGAGCTGTTTTTT. Its protein is CASSGDLYTGELFF.

The chain joins TRBV19 to TRBJ1-4; weak D call: TRBD1 (5 bases). Trimming stripped 7 bases from V and 0 bases from J, with 9 bases between. This CDR3 has 14 residues. CDR1 and CDR2 from the germline V gene are LNHDA and SQIVND (reference sequence). The CDR3 coding sequence is TGTGCCAGTAACCGACAGTCAACTAATGAAAAACTGTTTTTT. Protein sequence: CASNRQSTNEKLFF.

J is TRBJ2-3 and V is TRBV2, with D hard to call. The germline gives CDR1 SNHLY, CDR2 FYNNEI. V dropped 1 base and J dropped 8 bases, with 10 bases sitting between them. The CDR3 covers 13 residues. The CDR3 DNA reads TGTGCCAGCAGTGAAGGCCTAAAAAGTACGCAGTATTTT. Amino acid sequence: CASSEGLKSTQYF. Supplemented by reference TRBV2 and TRBJ2-3, the full variable domain reads EPEVTQTPSHQVTQMGQEVILRCVPISNHLYFYWYRQILGQKVEFLVSFYNNEISEKSEIFDDQFSVERPDGSNFTLKIRSTKLEDSAMYFCASSEGLKSTQYFGPGTRLTVL.

This chain connects TRBV9 to TRBJ2-1; D gene unclear. Germline CDR1 is SGDLS and CDR2 is YYNGEE. V lost 0 bases, J lost 10 bases, and 11 bases lay in between. CDR3 length equals 13 residues. CDR3 loop: CASSVGVLGEQFF. The CDR3 nucleotides read TGTGCCAGCAGCGTAGGGGTTTTGGGGGAGCAGTTCTTC.

The chain combines TRBV5-4 with TRBJ2-7; 8 nucleotides line up with TRBD2. The length of the CDR3 is 15 residues. Germline CDR1 is SGHNT and CDR2 is YYREEE (reference sequence). Losses at the gene ends were 1 base for V and 6 bases for J; bases not matched to a gene: 9. CDR3 residues: CASSLTTGGPFEQYF. CDR3 DNA sequence: TGTGCCAGCAGCTTGACAACGGGAGGGCCTTTCGAGCAGTACTTC.

As concerns this clone: Other nucleotide sequences in the sample specify the same CDR3. The chain uses TRBV28 and TRBJ1-1; D is unclear. Trimming pared 6 bases from V and 0 bases from J, leaving 8 bases between. Germline V gene data show CDR1 as MDHEN and CDR2 as SYDVKM. The CDR3 contains 13 residues. The CDR3 spells CASSRLLNTEAFF. As DNA, the CDR3 is TGTGCCAGCAGCAGGCTTTTGAACACTGAAGCTTTCTTT.

This chain's CDR3 is CASSRDRTSGNTIYF. Here the CDR3 DNA reads TGTGCCAGCAGCCGGGACAGGACCTCTGGAAACACCATATATTTT. This chain uses TRBV2 with TRBJ1-3; 8 bases align to TRBD1. This CDR3 has 15 residues. Germline CDR1 SNHLY, CDR2 FYNNEI. Trimming at V came to 6 bases and at J to 0 bases, leaving 4 bases not matched to a gene.